This is a list of T cell receptor beta chains from one sample in a study of vaccination and CD4 T cells after COVID-19. The antigens of these receptors remain unknown. TCRdb ran MiXCR on the PCR reads and lists one entry per CDR3 protein. The data contain approximately 17,000 distinct CDR3 sequences, more than 55% of them singletons. Specimen: CD4+ T cells from blood, cultured in vitro, collected before SARS-CoV-2 vaccination. The source of these receptors is a human donor who had recovered from COVID-19. The CDR3 runs from the conserved cysteine through the conserved F or W. D genes are given only for firm matches. The size entry is marked missing in some rows and otherwise reads once, few, many or a size class.

v_gene	d_gene	j_gene	abundance	CDR3nt	CDR3aa
TRBV7-9	TRBD2	TRBJ2-1	few	TGTGCCAGCAGCTCAGGACTAGTTGGGTACAATGAGCAGTTCTTC	CASSSGLVGYNEQFF
TRBV19	TRBD1	TRBJ1-1	few	TGTGCCAGTTCAGCGACAGGGGGCACGACTGAAGCTTTCTTT	CASSATGGTTEAFF
TRBV6-1	-	TRBJ1-6	few	TGTGCCAGCAGCCCCGGGGGCTACAATAATTCACCCCTCCACTTT	CASSPGGYNNSPLHF
TRBV24-1	-	TRBJ2-1	-	TGTGCCACCAGTGACACCCTACGGGGCTTGAGCTCCTACAATGAGCAGTTCTTC	CATSDTLRGLSSYNEQFF
TRBV7-3	-	TRBJ1-2	-	TGTGCCAGCAGCTTTCGTCCCTCTGACTATGGCTACACCTTC	CASSFRPSDYGYTF
TRBV7-2	-	TRBJ2-2	-	TGTGCCAGCAGCCCCCCCCGGTTTGCGAACACCGGGGAGCTGTTTTTT	CASSPPRFANTGELFF
TRBV19	-	TRBJ1-2	-	TGTGCCAGTAGTATGGTGGACGGATATGGCTACACCTTC	CASSMVDGYGYTF
TRBV2	-	TRBJ2-7	-	TGTGCCAGCAGCGACCCAATCGGTGAGGGCGAGCAGTACTTC	CASSDPIGEGEQYF
TRBV10-3	-	TRBJ1-6	few	TGTGCCATCAGACAGAATAATTCACCCCTCCACTTT	CAIRQNNSPLHF
TRBV7-8	-	TRBJ1-4	once	TGTGCCAGCAGCTTGTCTAAACAGCTTAATGAAAAACTGTTTTTT	CASSLSKQLNEKLFF
TRBV5-5	TRBD1	TRBJ1-5	few	TGTGCCAGCAGCTTGGGAGGGGGCTCGGGCAATCAGCCCCAGCATTTT	CASSLGGGSGNQPQHF